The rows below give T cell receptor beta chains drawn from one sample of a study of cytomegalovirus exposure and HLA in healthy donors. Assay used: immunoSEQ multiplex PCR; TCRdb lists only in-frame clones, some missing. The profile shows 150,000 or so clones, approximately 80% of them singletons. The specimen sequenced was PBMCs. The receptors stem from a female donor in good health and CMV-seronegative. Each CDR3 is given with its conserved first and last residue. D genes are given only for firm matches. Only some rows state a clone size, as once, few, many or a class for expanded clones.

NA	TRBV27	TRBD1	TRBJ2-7	CAIRTGVGEQYF	TGTGCCATAAGGACAGGGGTAGGGGAGCAGTACTTC
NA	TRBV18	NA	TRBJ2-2	CASSPLAGTGELFF	TGTGCCAGCTCTCCCCTAGCTGGTACCGGGGAGCTGTTTTTT
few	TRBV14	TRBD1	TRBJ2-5	CASSQVRPRDRGETQYF	TGTGCCAGCAGCCAAGTCAGACCCCGGGACAGGGGAGAGACCCAGTACTTC
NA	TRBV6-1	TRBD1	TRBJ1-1	CASSGAGGAYDTEAFF	TGTGCCAGCAGTGGCGCAGGGGGCGCGTATGACACTGAAGCTTTCTTT
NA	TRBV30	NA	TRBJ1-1	CAWRGLGPLFEYTEAFF	TGTGCCTGGAGGGGGCTGGGCCCCCTTTTTGAATATACTGAAGCTTTCTTT
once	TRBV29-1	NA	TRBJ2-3	CSVDGEGGMTDTQYF	TGCAGCGTTGATGGCGAGGGGGGGATGACAGATACGCAGTATTTT
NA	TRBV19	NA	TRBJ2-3	CASSILGELTDTQYF	TGTGCCAGTAGTATTCTTGGGGAGCTCACAGATACGCAGTATTTT
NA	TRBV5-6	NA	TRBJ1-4	CASSLIGGNEKLFF	TGTGCCAGCAGCTTGATTGGCGGGAATGAAAAACTGTTTTTT
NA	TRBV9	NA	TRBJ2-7	CASSVGDTNYEQYF	TGTGCCAGCAGCGTCGGGGACACAAACTACGAGCAGTACTTC
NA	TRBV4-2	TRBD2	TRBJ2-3	CASSRRTGGDGGATDTQYF	TGTGCCAGCAGCAGACGAACGGGGGGAGACGGGGGAGCCACAGATACGCAGTATTTT
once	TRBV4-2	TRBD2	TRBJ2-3	CASSQVPGLAGGPGGDTQYF	TGTGCCAGCAGCCAAGTTCCCGGGCTAGCGGGGGGGCCGGGAGGAGATACGCAGTATTTT
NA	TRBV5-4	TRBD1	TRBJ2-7	CASSASQGRLNEQYF	TGTGCCAGCAGCGCGTCACAGGGGAGATTAAACGAGCAGTACTTC
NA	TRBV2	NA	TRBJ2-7	CASGEGRGPYEQYF	TGTGCCAGCGGGGAGGGGCGGGGGCCCTACGAGCAGTACTTC
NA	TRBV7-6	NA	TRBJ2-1	CASSKGGPSGYNEQFF	TGTGCCAGCTCAAAGGGGGGGCCTAGCGGCTACAATGAGCAGTTCTTC
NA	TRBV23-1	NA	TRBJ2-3	CARFPRGRDTQYF	TGCGCCAGATTCCCCCGGGGTAGAGATACGCAGTATTTT
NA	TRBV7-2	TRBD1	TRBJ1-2	CASSLDTDRNYGYTF	TGTGCCAGCAGTTTAGATACGGACAGGAACTATGGCTACACCTTC
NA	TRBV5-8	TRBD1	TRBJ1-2	CASSPRTGGFYGYTF	TGTGCCAGCAGCCCACGGACAGGGGGCTTCTATGGCTACACCTTC
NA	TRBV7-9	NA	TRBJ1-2	CATAGGVGSYGYTF	TGTGCCACCGCCGGGGGAGTAGGTAGCTATGGCTACACCTTC
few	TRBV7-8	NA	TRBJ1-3	CASSLGGGPGRNTIYF	TGTGCCAGCAGCTTAGGGGGTGGGCCAGGGAGAAACACCATATATTTT
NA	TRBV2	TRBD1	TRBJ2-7	CASSGTGLGTEQYF	TGTGCCAGCAGCGGGACAGGGTTGGGAACCGAGCAGTACTTC
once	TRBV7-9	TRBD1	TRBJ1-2	CASRSTGTDFRGYTF	TGTGCCAGCAGGTCCACCGGGACAGACTTTCGAGGCTACACCTTC
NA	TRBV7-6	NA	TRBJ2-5	CASSLGGVGVRETQYF	TGTGCCAGCAGCTTAGGCGGGGTGGGGGTGCGAGAGACCCAGTACTTC
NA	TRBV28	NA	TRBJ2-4	CASSLGPGSEIQYF	TGTGCCAGCAGTTTAGGTCCAGGGTCGGAGATTCAGTACTTC
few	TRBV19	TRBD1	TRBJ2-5	CASSTRTGSATQYF	TGTGCCAGTAGTACCCGGACAGGGAGCGCGACCCAGTACTTC
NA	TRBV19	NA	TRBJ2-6	CASSMTSTFSGANVLTF	TGTGCCAGTAGTATGACAAGTACTTTCTCTGGGGCCAACGTCCTGACTTTC
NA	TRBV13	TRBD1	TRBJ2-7	CASSSTGGEQYF	TGTGCCAGCAGCAGTACAGGGGGCGAGCAGTACTTC
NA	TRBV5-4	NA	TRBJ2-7	CASSVGRRYEQYF	TGTGCCAGCAGCGTGGGTCGGAGGTACGAGCAGTACTTC
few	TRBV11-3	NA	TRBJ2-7	CASSARRGEQYF	TGTGCCAGCAGCGCCCGAAGAGGCGAGCAGTACTTC
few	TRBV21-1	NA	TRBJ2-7	CASSYNGEQGGSYEQYF	TGTGCCAGCAGTTACAACGGGGAACAGGGGGGCTCCTACGAGCAGTACTTC
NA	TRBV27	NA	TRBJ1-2	CASRPSAGRGYTF	TGTGCCAGCAGACCCTCTGCAGGTCGAGGCTACACCTTC
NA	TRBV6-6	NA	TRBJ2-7	CASSYGTLGSGEQYF	TGTGCCAGCAGTTACGGGACTCTGGGTTCGGGGGAGCAGTACTTC
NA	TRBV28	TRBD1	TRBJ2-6	CASSPPGTGANGLTF	TGTGCCAGCAGCCCCCCAGGGACAGGGGCCAACGGCCTGACTTTC
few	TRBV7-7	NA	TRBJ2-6	CASILPATYVNSGANGLTF	TGTGCTAGCATCCTACCGGCGACTTATGTCAACTCTGGGGCCAACGGCCTGACTTTC
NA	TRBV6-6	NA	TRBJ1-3	CASSYSSADSGNTIYF	TGTGCCAGCAGTTACTCGAGCGCGGATTCTGGAAACACCATATATTTT
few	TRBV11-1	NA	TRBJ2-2	CASSFLRPRENTGELFF	TGTGCCAGCAGCTTTTTGCGGCCACGGGAGAACACCGGGGAGCTGTTTTTT
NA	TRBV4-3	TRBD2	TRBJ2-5	CASSQGRTSGGLSPETQYF	TGCGCCAGCAGCCAGGGGCGGACTAGCGGGGGGCTTTCTCCGGAGACCCAGTACTTC
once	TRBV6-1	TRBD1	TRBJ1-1	CASTRTGAMLTEAFF	TGTGCCAGCACCCGGACAGGGGCTATGCTCACTGAAGCTTTCTTT
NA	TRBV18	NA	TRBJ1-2	CASSPPAGGRYGYTF	TGTGCCAGCTCACCACCGGCGGGGGGTCGATATGGCTACACCTTC
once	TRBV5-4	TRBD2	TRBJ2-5	CASSLKPLAGEETQYF	TGTGCCAGCAGCTTGAAGCCTCTAGCGGGGGAAGAGACCCAGTACTTC
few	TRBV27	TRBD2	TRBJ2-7	CASSLGSSGSLSEQYF	TGTGCCAGCAGTTTAGGGAGTAGCGGGAGTCTTTCCGAGCAGTACTTC
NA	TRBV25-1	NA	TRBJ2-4	CASSEDSYLAKNIQYF	TGTGCCAGCAGTGAGGACAGTTATCTAGCCAAAAACATTCAGTACTTC
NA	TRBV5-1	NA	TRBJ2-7	CASSRDRSSYEQYF	TGCGCCAGCAGTCGCGACAGGAGCTCCTACGAGCAGTACTTC
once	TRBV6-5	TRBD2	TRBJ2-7	CASSYSTGGRYEQYF	TGTGCCAGCAGTTACTCGACGGGAGGGCGTTACGAGCAGTACTTC
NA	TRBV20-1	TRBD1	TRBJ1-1	CSANRGTEAFF	TGCAGTGCGAACAGGGGTACTGAAGCTTTCTTT
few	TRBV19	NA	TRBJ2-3	CASSIRGIGLAPDTQYF	TGTGCCAGTAGTATTCGGGGCATCGGGCTAGCGCCAGATACGCAGTATTTT
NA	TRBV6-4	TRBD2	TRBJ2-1	CASSDSVGSGREQFF	TGTGCCAGCAGTGACTCGGTGGGAAGCGGGAGGGAGCAGTTCTTC
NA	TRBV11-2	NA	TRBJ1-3	CASSLERDSGAIYF	TGTGCCAGCAGCTTAGAACGGGACTCGGGTGCCATATATTTT
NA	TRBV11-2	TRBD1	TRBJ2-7	CASSLVRDRVPEQYF	TGTGCCAGCAGCTTAGTACGGGACAGGGTTCCCGAGCAGTACTTC
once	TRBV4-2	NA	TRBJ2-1	CASSQDRAIPGNEQFF	TGTGCCAGCAGCCAAGATAGGGCGATCCCAGGGAATGAGCAGTTCTTC